Each of the 2 T cell receptor beta chains below was sequenced from the same sample in a study of T cells in Graves' hyperthyroidism and ophthalmopathy. Authors of the study amplified TCR beta CDR3 regions from RNA transcripts. The primer set for the first-round RT-PCR of the TCR CDR3 was HTBI. TCRdb re-called the multiplex PCR reads with MiXCR, one entry per CDR3 protein. The repertoire has hundreds of thousands of distinct CDR3 sequences, 15% to 19% of them found once; the top ten carry less than 15%. Sequenced input: blood. Source of these receptors: a young woman with Graves' hyperthyroidism.

This clonotype was recorded at least ten times. The J gene is TRBJ1-4, the V gene TRBV28, with a possible D match to TRBD1 (6 bases). V was trimmed by 4 bases and J by 10 bases, leaving 19 bases between them. The CDR3 is 15 amino acids. Germline values: CDR1 MDHEN, CDR2 SYDVKM. In DNA, the CDR3 is TGTGCCAGCAGTTCCTCCGGGACACCGATGGGAAAACTGTTTTTT. Its protein product is CASSSSGTPMGKLFF.

This clonotype appeared many times. V gene TRBV2 combines with J gene TRBJ1-2; 8 nucleotides match TRBD1. CDR3 length: 14 residues. Per germline, CDR1 SNHLY and CDR2 FYNNEI. After removal of 1 base from V and 8 bases from J, the junction contained 6 bases not matched to a gene. CDR3 bases: TGTGCCAGCAGTGAAGAGGGCAGGGGGCACGGCTACACCTTC. The encoded protein is CASSEEGRGHGYTF.